The TCR beta chain described here comes from a study of cytomegalovirus exposure and HLA in healthy donors. Per the germline V gene, CDR1 is LGHNA and CDR2 is YNFKEQ. The CDR3 runs to 16 residues. V was clipped by 1 base and J by 0 bases, with 9 bases between them. Donors were nominally healthy when sampled, though unrecorded immune exposures were likely. PCR involved 60 Vbeta and 13 Jbeta primers. Data came from immunoSEQ multiplex PCR; TCRdb stores just in-frame clones and leaves some out. Here the sample spans around 93,000 clones, approximately 83% being singletons. What was sequenced was PBMCs. This TCR came from a man aged 50-59 years in good health and CMV-seronegative. The chain combines TRBV4-2 with TRBJ2-2, with D maybe TRBD2 (6 bases). In DNA, the CDR3 is TGTGCCAGCAGCCAAGGAGCGGGCTCGAACACCGGGGAGCTGTTTTTT. The encoded protein is CASSQGAGSNTGELFF.